This T cell receptor beta chain stems from a study of post-analysis software for immune sequencing data. The germline CDR1 and CDR2 sequences are SGHTA and FQGNSA. V was trimmed by 1 base and J by 3 bases, leaving 10 bases between them. There are 15 residues in the CDR3. The study's findings and limits: Controls showed lower frequencies than patients for 4 or 5 TRBV segments, and TRBV5-6, TRBV5-1 and TRBV20-1 were among these.

Unique molecular identifiers featured in each of the TCR beta cDNA libraries. In TCRdb, the PCR reads were re-called with MiXCR into one record per CDR3 protein. The repertoire includes a few hundred thousand distinct CDR3 sequences, around 33% of them detected once, and around an eighth sits in the top ten. This clonotype has a handful of counts. The target antigen is unknown. The TCR was taken from a girl under 18 with multiple sclerosis. Specimen: blood. This chain links TRBV7-2 with TRBJ1-5, with no clear D. DNA of the CDR3: TGTGCCAGCAGCTTAGAGGGAAGGGCCAATCAGCCCCAGCATTTT. It translates to CASSLEGRANQPQHF. The full variable domain, in which reference TRBV7-2 and TRBJ1-5 provide the parts outside the CDR3, is GAGVSQSPSNKVTEKGKDVELRCDPISGHTALYWYRQSLGQGLEFLIYFQGNSAPDKSGLPSDRFSAERTGGSVSTLTIQRTQQEDSAVYLCASSLEGRANQPQHFGDGTRLSIL.